This T cell receptor (beta chain) was sequenced during a study of cytomegalovirus exposure and HLA in healthy donors. Study-level background: Approximately 190 million T cells yielded under 130 million unique TCR beta sequences in earlier analysis.

PCR used 60 Vbeta primers and 13 Jbeta primers. Sequencing was performed with immunoSEQ multiplex PCR; in TCRdb, only in-frame clones are kept and a portion is missing. This table holds just over 95,000 clones, more than 75% found once. CDR1 and CDR2 from the germline V gene are SEHNR and FQNEAQ (reference sequence). The CDR3 runs to 12 residues. The V segment lost 0 bases and the J segment 13 bases; nucleotides outside the gene matches: 2. This chain connects TRBV7-9 to TRBJ1-4; 7 bases fit TRBD1. The material sequenced was PBMCs. This receptor was obtained from a human donor in good health. DNA for the CDR3: TGTGCCAGCAGCTTAGCCGACAGGGTACTGTTTTTT. It specifies CASSLADRVLFF.